This T cell receptor beta chain was observed in a study of T cells after yellow fever vaccination. General observations from the study: CD4 and CD8 compartments shared a small share of clonotypes, likely from convergent recombination.

A few counts support this clonotype. Its matching antigen is unknown. TCRdb reanalysed the 5' RACE reads using MiXCR and keeps one entry per CDR3 protein. The sample consists of 150,000 to 200,000 distinct CDR3 sequences, more than 9.5% of them appearing once. The specimen was CD8+ T cells sorted from PBMCs, collected 15 days after the yellow fever booster vaccination. This TCR was recovered from a man between 18 and 35 years old who received the YFV17D yellow fever vaccine.

As DNA, the CDR3 is TGTGCCAGCAGTTACTTCCCTACGACGGAGTTCTATGGCTACACCTTC. Encoded protein: CASSYFPTTEFYGYTF. The J gene is TRBJ1-2, the V gene TRBV6-2 or TRBV6-3; no firm D call. Germline values: CDR1 MNHEY, CDR2 SVGEGT. Trimming left V 1 base short and J 4 bases short, with 16 bases between. The CDR3 runs 16 residues.